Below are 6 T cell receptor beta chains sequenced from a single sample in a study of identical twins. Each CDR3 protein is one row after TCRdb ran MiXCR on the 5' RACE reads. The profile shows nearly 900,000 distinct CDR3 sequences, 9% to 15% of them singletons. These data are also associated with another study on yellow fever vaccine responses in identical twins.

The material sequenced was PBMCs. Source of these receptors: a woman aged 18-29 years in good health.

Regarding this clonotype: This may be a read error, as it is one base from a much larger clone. As DNA, the CDR3 is TGTGCCAGCAGCCCAGGGACGGGCTTCACCGGGGAGCTGTTTTTT. This codes for CASSPGTGFTGELFF. This chain joins TRBV7-9 and TRBJ2-2, with D perhaps TRBD1 or TRBD2 (5 bases each). CDR3 size: 15 residues. Germline-derived CDR1 and CDR2 are SEHNR and FQNEAQ (reference sequence). V lost 5 bases, J lost 4 bases, and 14 bases lay in between. The variable domain in full, completed from reference TRBV7-9 and TRBJ2-2, reads DTGVSQNPRHKITKRGQNVTFRCDPISEHNRLYWYRQTLGQGPEFLTYFQNEAQLEKSRLLSDRFSAERPKGSFSTLEIQRTEQGDSAMYLCASSPGTGFTGELFFGEGSRLTVL.

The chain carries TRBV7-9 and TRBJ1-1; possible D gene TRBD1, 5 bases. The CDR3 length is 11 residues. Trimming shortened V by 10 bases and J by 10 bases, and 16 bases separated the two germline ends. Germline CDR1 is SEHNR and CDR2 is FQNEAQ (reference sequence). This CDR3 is CATREGQGAFF. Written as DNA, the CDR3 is TGTGCCACCCGCGAGGGGCAGGGAGCTTTCTTT.

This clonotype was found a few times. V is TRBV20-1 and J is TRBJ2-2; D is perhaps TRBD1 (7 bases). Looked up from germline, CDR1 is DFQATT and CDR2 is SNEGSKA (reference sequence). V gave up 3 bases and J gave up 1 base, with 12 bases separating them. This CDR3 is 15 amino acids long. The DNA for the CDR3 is TGCAGTGCTAGGAACAGGGGAGGGAACACCGGGGAGCTGTTTTTT. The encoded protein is CSARNRGGNTGELFF.

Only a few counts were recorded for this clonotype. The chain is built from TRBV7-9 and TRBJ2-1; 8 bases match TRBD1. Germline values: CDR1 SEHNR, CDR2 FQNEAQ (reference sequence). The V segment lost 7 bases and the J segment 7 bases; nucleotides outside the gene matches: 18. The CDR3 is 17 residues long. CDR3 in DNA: TGTGCCAGCAACTATTACTTAGGGACAGGATTGGGAAATGAGCAGTTCTTC. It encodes CASNYYLGTGLGNEQFF.

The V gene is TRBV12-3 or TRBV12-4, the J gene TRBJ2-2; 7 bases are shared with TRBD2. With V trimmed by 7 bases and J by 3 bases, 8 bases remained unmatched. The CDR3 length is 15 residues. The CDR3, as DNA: TGTGCCAGCAAAATAGCGGGCGCGGACACCGGGGAGCTGTTTTTT. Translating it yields CASKIAGADTGELFF.

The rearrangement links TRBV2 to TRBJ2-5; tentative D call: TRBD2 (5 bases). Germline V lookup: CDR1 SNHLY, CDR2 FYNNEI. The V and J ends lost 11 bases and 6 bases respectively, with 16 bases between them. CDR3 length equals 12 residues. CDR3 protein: CAAEGSGKTQYF. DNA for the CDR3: TGTGCCGCTGAGGGTTCGGGAAAGACCCAGTACTTC.